These 12 T cell receptor beta chains originate from one sample sequenced in a study of blood T cell repertoires in COVID-19. Sequencing was performed with immunoSEQ multiplex PCR; in TCRdb, only in-frame clones are kept and a portion is missing. Found here are some 96,000 clones, about 77% of them singletons; the top ten hold about an eighth. The sequencing sample was made of peripheral blood. These receptors were collected from a woman between 65 and 79 years old with acute or convalescent COVID-19.

This clone was recorded once. The rearrangement joins TRBV30 to TRBJ1-1; TRBD1 might be the D (6 bases). Germline CDR1 is GTSNPN and CDR2 is SVGIG (reference sequence). The V end was cut by 4 bases, the J end by 0 bases, with 21 bases between. This CDR3 comprises 17 residues. CDR3 residues: CAWKTEQGWSLNTEAFF. In nucleotides, the CDR3 is TGTGCCTGGAAAACTGAACAGGGATGGAGTTTGAACACTGAAGCTTTCTTT.

The chain joins TRBV25-1 to TRBJ1-4, with a tentative D call TRBD1 (6 bases). Germline-derived CDR1 and CDR2 are MGHDK and SYGVNS. Trimming shortened V by 2 bases and J by 2 bases, and 6 bases separated the two germline ends. The CDR3 covers 14 residues. CDR3 amino acids: CASSEQGTNEKLFF. For the CDR3, the DNA is TGTGCCAGCAGTGAACAGGGGACTAATGAAAAACTGTTTTTT. Supplemented by reference TRBV25-1 and TRBJ1-4, the full variable domain reads EADIYQTPRYLVIGTGKKITLECSQTMGHDKMYWYQQDPGMELHLIHYSYGVNSTEKGDLSSESTVSRIRTEHFPLTLESARPSHTSQYLCASSEQGTNEKLFFGSGTQLSVL.

V is TRBV2 and J is TRBJ1-1; D is perhaps TRBD1 (6 bases). CDR3 length: 13 residues. CDR1 and CDR2 from the germline V gene are SNHLY and FYNNEI. V shed 10 bases and J shed 7 bases, with 19 bases lying between them. CDR3 protein: CATHRGGGGEAFF. CDR3 bases: TGTGCCACCCATAGGGGGGGCGGAGGTGAAGCTTTCTTT.

On this clone itself: Other DNA sequences in this specimen translate into the identical CDR3. V and J are TRBV30 and TRBJ2-7; no clear D. CDR1 GTSNPN and CDR2 SVGIG come from the germline V gene (reference sequence). The V end lost 0 bases, the J end lost 6 bases, and 6 bases lay between the germline ends. The CDR3 extends over 11 amino acids. CDR3 region: CAWSVGGEQYF. The CDR3 DNA is TGTGCCTGGAGTGTAGGCGGCGAGCAGTACTTC.

The V gene is TRBV18, the J gene TRBJ2-5; a possible D gene is TRBD1 (5 bases). The CDR3 extends over 14 amino acids. V gave up 1 base and J gave up 3 bases, with 9 bases separating them. The V gene's germline CDR1 is KGHSH and CDR2 LQKENI. The CDR3, as DNA: TGTGCCAGCTCACCACTTTACAGGAAAGAGACCCAGTACTTC. Protein product: CASSPLYRKETQYF. Full variable domain (rest looked up from reference TRBV18 and TRBJ2-5): NAGVMQNPRHLVRRRGQEARLRCSPMKGHSHVYWYRQLPEEGLKFMVYLQKENIIDESGMPKERFSAEFPKEGPSILRIQQVVRGDSAAYFCASSPLYRKETQYFGPGTRLLVL.

The V call is TRBV30, the J call TRBJ1-1; D gene ambiguous. This CDR3 is built from 14 residues. Germline CDR1 and CDR2: GTSNPN and SVGIG (reference sequence). The V and J ends lost 4 bases and 0 bases respectively, with 12 bases between them. CDR3 DNA sequence: TGTGCCTGGACGATAGGACTGATGAACACTGAAGCTTTCTTT. It specifies CAWTIGLMNTEAFF. Supplemented by reference TRBV30 and TRBJ1-1, the full variable domain reads SQTIHQWPATLVQPVGSPLSLECTVEGTSNPNLYWYRQAAGRGLQLLFYSVGIGQISSEVPQNLSASRPQDRQFILSSKKLLLSDSGFYLCAWTIGLMNTEAFFGQGTRLTVV.

This rearrangement joins TRBV30 to TRBJ1-6; D is perhaps TRBD1 (6 bases). Deletions cut 2 bases from V and 9 bases from J, with 17 bases between. CDR1 and CDR2 (germline): GTSNPN, SVGIG (reference sequence). CDR3 length: 15 residues. In DNA, the CDR3 is TGTGCCTGGAGTTTAGGCAGGGGCTTTAGTTCACCCCTCCACTTT. Its protein is CAWSLGRGFSSPLHF.

The rearrangement joins TRBV5-1 to TRBJ2-3; 8 bases map to TRBD2. This CDR3 has 16 residues. Unmatched junction bases numbered 4, after V lost 0 bases and J lost 1 base. Germline V gene lookup returns CDR1 SGHRS and CDR2 YFSETQ. DNA of the CDR3: TGCGCCAGCAGCTTGGACGCAGCGGGGGGCACAGATACGCAGTATTTT. Translation gives CASSLDAAGGTDTQYF.

This chain links TRBV4-2 with TRBJ2-2; TRBD1 matches at 8 bases. V shed 4 bases and J 7 bases; nucleotides not matched to a gene: 8. Germline V lookup: CDR1 LGHNA, CDR2 YNFKEQ. The CDR3 runs 15 residues. DNA of the CDR3: TGTGCCAGCAGCCCGGCGGACAGGGAGGTCGGGGAGCTGTTTTTT. Its protein product is CASSPADREVGELFF.

A few counts support this clone. The chain couples TRBV7-8 to TRBJ1-2; D not certain. The CDR3 runs to 14 residues. Trimming shortened V by 0 bases and J by 4 bases, and 9 bases separated the two germline ends. Looked up from germline, CDR1 is SGHVS and CDR2 is FQNEAQ. CDR3 nucleotides: TGTGCCAGCAGCTTAGCGAGCCGGTTCTATGGCTACACCTTC. It codes for CASSLASRFYGYTF.

V and J are TRBV7-2 and TRBJ2-3, with a weak D call TRBD2 (6 bases). CDR3 size: 17 residues. The germline V gene has CDR1 SGHTA and CDR2 FQGNSA. Between the trimmed V and J ends, which lost 2 bases and 2 bases, there was a span of 17 bases. For the CDR3, the DNA is TGTGCCAGCAGCTTAACCCACTTGCGCGGGGTCACAGATACGCAGTATTTT. Encoded protein: CASSLTHLRGVTDTQYF.

The chain links TRBV3-1 (or the pseudogene TRBV3-2) to TRBJ2-1, with unresolved D. This CDR3 has 13 amino acids. CDR1 and CDR2 from the germline V gene are LGHDT and YNNKEL (reference sequence). Trimming took 2 bases from V and 3 from J, leaving 5 bases between them. The CDR3 spells CASSQISYNEQFF. Here the CDR3 DNA reads TGTGCCAGCAGCCAAATTAGCTACAATGAGCAGTTCTTC.